These 30 T cell receptor beta chains came from one sample sequenced in a study of cytomegalovirus exposure and HLA in healthy donors. It was with 60 Vbeta and 13 Jbeta primers that the PCR ran. Produced via immunoSEQ multiplex PCR; TCRdb's table is partial and in-frame only. Of fewer than 75,000 clones in the sample, 83% were seen once. Sequenced material: PBMCs. The receptors originated from a man aged 25 to 45 in good health and CMV-seronegative.

The V gene is TRBV5-4, the J gene TRBJ1-3; 7 bases line up with TRBD1. Trimming removed 0 bases from V and 2 bases from J; junction bases left unmatched: 5. Germline V gene sequence: CDR1 SGHNT, CDR2 YYREEE (reference sequence). The CDR3 totals 16 residues. DNA for the CDR3: TGTGCCAGCAGCTTGGCCGCCGGGACAGCTGGAAACACCATATATTTT. Protein: CASSLAAGTAGNTIYF.

The J gene is TRBJ1-1, the V gene TRBV19, with D unresolved. The ends were cut back, 0 bases at V and 1 base at J, with 9 bases in the middle. This CDR3 is 15 amino acids long. In germline, CDR1 is LNHDA, CDR2 SQIVND (reference sequence). The CDR3 DNA sequence: TGTGCCAGTAGTATAGATCTGAACACGAACACTGAAGCTTTCTTT. It codes for CASSIDLNTNTEAFF. Based on the CDR3 plus reference TRBV19 and TRBJ1-1, the full variable domain is DGGITQSPKYLFRKEGQNVTLSCEQNLNHDAMYWYRQDPGQGLRLIYYSQIVNDFQKGDIAEGYSVSREKKESFPLTVTSAQKNPTAFYLCASSIDLNTNTEAFFGQGTRLTVV.

The chain employs TRBV21-1 and TRBJ2-2; the table's D call, TRBD2, has no DNA check behind it. TRBV21-1 corresponds to a pseudogene. There are 19 residues in the CDR3. CDR3 bases: TGTGCCAGCAGCAAGTATACCCCCCCCCGCCGGGTAAACACCGGGGAGCTGTTTTTT. As protein: CASSKYTPPRRVNTGELFF.

This chain joins TRBV2 and TRBJ2-7, with a possible D match to TRBD2 (5 bases). This CDR3 spans 15 amino acids. Germline lookup yields CDR1 SNHLY and CDR2 FYNNEI. Trimming pared 3 bases from V and 3 bases from J, leaving 15 bases between. This CDR3 reads CASSDNRSGNYEQYF. Here the CDR3 DNA reads TGTGCCAGCAGTGATAACCGGTCGGGAAACTACGAGCAGTACTTC.

The CDR3 coding sequence is TGTGCCAGCACCCCCACGGTGGGGGGGGCGCAGTATTTT. Amino acids: CASTPTVGGAQYF. The J gene is TRBJ2-3, the V gene TRBV7-2, with 7 positions matching TRBD2. Germline-derived CDR1 and CDR2 are SGHTA and FQGNSA. There are 13 residues in the CDR3. The V and J ends lost 7 bases and 10 bases, in that order; junction bases with no gene match: 11.

V is TRBV5-6 and J is TRBJ1-5; 9 positions match TRBD1. Trimming cost V 2 bases and J 7 bases; bases outside gene matches: 1. The CDR3 has 13 residues. In germline, CDR1 is SGHDT, CDR2 YYEEEE. This CDR3 reads CASSLQGAQPQHF. CDR3 bases: TGTGCCAGCAGCTTACAGGGGGCCCAGCCCCAGCATTTT.

A single count supports this clone. This chain uses TRBV27 with TRBJ2-7; 11 nucleotides line up with TRBD1. Germline CDR1 MNHEY, CDR2 SMNVEV (reference sequence). CDR3 length equals 14 residues. Trimming at V came to 8 bases and at J to 4 bases, leaving 7 bases not matched to a gene. The CDR3 region has the DNA TGTGCCAGCGGATGGGGACAGGGGGTATACGAGCAGTACTTC. Translation: CASGWGQGVYEQYF.

The chain links TRBV11-2 to TRBJ1-1; 7 positions agree with TRBD1. V shed 1 base and J 7 bases; nucleotides not matched to a gene: 12. CDR1 is SGHAT, CDR2 FQNNGV, per germline. This CDR3 region has 16 residues. The CDR3 DNA is TGTGCCAGCAGCTTAGCCCCTGCGAGGGGGCGGGTTGAAGCTTTCTTT. Translation: CASSLAPARGRVEAFF.

The chain joins TRBV9 to TRBJ2-5; D might be TRBD1 (6 bases). The V gene lost 3 bases and the J gene lost 1 base, with 10 bases spanning the gap. CDR3 length equals 14 residues. The V gene's germline CDR1 is SGDLS and CDR2 YYNGEE. In DNA form, the CDR3 reads TGTGCCAGCAGCGCGACAGGTCTCCAAGAGACCCAGTACTTC. Amino acids: CASSATGLQETQYF.

The chain links TRBV19 to TRBJ2-4; tentatively, D is TRBD2 (6 bases). Trimming took off 1 base at V and 5 bases at J, with 9 bases between the two ends. Germline V gene sequence: CDR1 LNHDA, CDR2 SQIVND (reference sequence). The CDR3 covers 14 residues. CDR3 residues: CASSIVGTENIQYF. The CDR3 nucleotides read TGTGCCAGTAGTATAGTTGGGACTGAAAACATTCAGTACTTC. The full variable domain, in which reference TRBV19 and TRBJ2-4 provide the parts outside the CDR3, is DGGITQSPKYLFRKEGQNVTLSCEQNLNHDAMYWYRQDPGQGLRLIYYSQIVNDFQKGDIAEGYSVSREKKESFPLTVTSAQKNPTAFYLCASSIVGTENIQYFGAGTRLSVL.

V gene TRBV9 combines with J gene TRBJ2-7; D remains unclear. Trimming left V 0 bases short and J 3 bases short, with 13 bases between. This CDR3 region has 15 residues. The germline V gene has CDR1 SGDLS and CDR2 YYNGEE. DNA for the CDR3: TGTGCCAGCAGCGTAGCGGCGGCTAGTAACTACGAGCAGTACTTC. Translated, it gives CASSVAAASNYEQYF.

This clone has more than one count but fewer than ten. This chain links TRBV6-6 with TRBJ1-1; D is possibly TRBD1 (6 bases). Trimming cost V 6 bases and J 4 bases, with 9 bases left between them. CDR3 length: 12 residues. Germline CDR1 and CDR2: MNHNY and SVGAGI (reference sequence). CDR3 sequence reads: CASRSQGTEAFF. CDR3 sequence (DNA): TGTGCCAGCAGATCACAGGGCACTGAAGCTTTCTTT.

CDR3 amino acids: CASGSRTSGGKETQYF. DNA for the CDR3: TGTGCTAGTGGTTCCCGGACTAGCGGGGGAAAAGAGACCCAGTACTTC. This chain uses TRBV12-5 with TRBJ2-5; 13 nucleotides line up with TRBD2. The trim removed 4 bases at V and 3 bases at J, leaving 5 bases unmatched. Germline assignment: CDR1 LGHNT and CDR2 FRNRAP. The CDR3 runs 16 residues.

The chain links TRBV28 to TRBJ2-7; D is possibly TRBD1 (6 bases). Germline V CDR1 and CDR2: MDHEN, SYDVKM. The CDR3 loop spans 14 amino acids. Trimming stripped 4 bases from V and 1 base from J, with 11 bases between. The CDR3 bases are TGTGCCAGCAGTTCCTCAGGGGTTTCCTACGAGCAGTACTTC. Encoded protein: CASSSSGVSYEQYF.

The V call is TRBV7-2, the J call TRBJ2-3, with D possibly being TRBD2 (7 bases). The CDR3 is 16 amino acids. The germline V gene has CDR1 SGHTA and CDR2 FQGNSA. Trimming took off 5 bases at V and 4 bases at J, with 19 bases between the two ends. The CDR3 loop is CASSPFLGGPADTQYF. CDR3 nucleotides: TGTGCCAGCAGCCCTTTTTTGGGGGGGCCTGCAGATACGCAGTATTTT.

This chain connects TRBV5-1 to TRBJ1-4, with 8 bases aligning to TRBD1. V gave up 0 bases and J gave up 7 bases; unmatched junction bases: 11. Germline V gene data show CDR1 as SGHRS and CDR2 as YFSETQ. CDR3 length: 17 amino acids. For the CDR3, the DNA is TGCGCCAGCAGCTTGGAGCCCGACAGGGGTGGCGGTGAAAAACTGTTTTTT. Translation gives CASSLEPDRGGGEKLFF.

V is TRBV5-6 and J is TRBJ1-1; D is possibly TRBD1 (6 bases). The CDR3 has 15 amino acids. Between the trimmed V and J ends, which lost 1 base and 5 bases, there was a span of 15 bases. Per germline, CDR1 SGHDT and CDR2 YYEEEE. The DNA for the CDR3 is TGTGCCAGCAGCTTGACAGGGAGACAGGAAACTGAAGCTTTCTTT. It codes for CASSLTGRQETEAFF.

J is TRBJ2-7 and V is TRBV9, with a tentative D call TRBD1 (5 bases). The CDR3 length is 15 residues. The germline V gene encodes CDR1 SGDLS and CDR2 YYNGEE. Trimming took off 4 bases at V and 0 bases at J, with 14 bases between the two ends. DNA of the CDR3: TGTGCCAGCAGCCCCGAAGGGGAAATCTCCTACGAGCAGTACTTC. Encoded protein: CASSPEGEISYEQYF.

A remark on this clone: A junction end diverges from the germline sequence, so it may reflect a read error. V is TRBV7-7 and J is TRBJ2-1, with 9 bases that match TRBD2. The CDR3 is 15 residues long. The germline V gene has CDR1 SSHAT and CDR2 FNYEAQ (reference sequence). The CDR3 coding sequence is TGTGCTAGCAGCCCATTAGCGGGAGTTTTAAATGAGCAGTTCTTC. Its translation: CASSPLAGVLNEQFF.

This clone turned up a few times. V gene TRBV5-1 combines with J gene TRBJ1-3; no reliable D call. The germline gives CDR1 SGHRS, CDR2 YFSETQ. Trimming took off 2 bases at V and 2 bases at J, with 11 bases between the two ends. The CDR3 runs 15 residues. DNA for the CDR3: TGCGCCAGCAGCTTACATGAAAGTCCTGGAAACACCATATATTTT. Translation: CASSLHESPGNTIYF. Together with reference TRBV5-1 and TRBJ1-3, the CDR3 gives the full variable domain: KAGVTQTPRYLIKTRGQQVTLSCSPISGHRSVSWYQQTPGQGLQFLFEYFSETQRNKGNFPGRFSGRQFSNSRSEMNVSTLELGDSALYLCASSLHESPGNTIYFGEGSWLTVV.

For this clone: At one end, the junction sequence differs from germline, possibly due to a read error. The chain uses TRBV7-9 and TRBJ2-7; 9 bases are shared with TRBD2. CDR1 is SEHNR, CDR2 FQNEAQ, per germline (reference sequence). The CDR3 runs 14 residues. In nucleotides, the CDR3 is TGTGCCAGCAGCCGAGGAGTTAGCGGGAGCGAGCAGCACTTC. Its protein product is CASSRGVSGSEQHF.

The chain recombines TRBV9 with TRBJ1-1, with 9 nucleotides matching TRBD1. V lost 3 bases, J lost 5 bases, and 8 bases stayed unmatched. CDR1 and CDR2 from the germline V gene are SGDLS and YYNGEE. The CDR3 length is 15 residues. CDR3 sequence (DNA): TGTGCCAGCAGCGAGGGACAGGGTAGAAAAACTGAAGCTTTCTTT. This translates into CASSEGQGRKTEAFF.

The chain employs TRBV7-9 and TRBJ2-5; 8 bases are shared with TRBD1. Matching the DNA end better, TRBJ2-7 makes the J call doubtful. CDR3 length: 17 amino acids. Germline V gives CDR1 SEHNR, CDR2 FQNEAQ (reference sequence). The DNA of the CDR3 is TGTGCCAGCAGCCAAGCCACGACAGGGGTTAGCTCCTACGAGCAGTACTTC. It encodes CASSQATTGVSSYEQYF.

The DNA for the CDR3 is TGTGCCAGCAGTGAATATGTTGCAGGGAGGGATACGCAGTATTTT. Translated, it gives CASSEYVAGRDTQYF. J is TRBJ2-3 and V is TRBV25-1; weak D call: TRBD2 (6 bases). Germline lookup yields CDR1 MGHDK and CDR2 SYGVNS. V was trimmed by 0 bases and J by 6 bases, leaving 13 bases between them. This CDR3 is built from 15 residues.

V gene TRBV19 combines with J gene TRBJ2-3, with 8 positions matching TRBD2. Looked up from germline, CDR1 is LNHDA and CDR2 is SQIVND (reference sequence). The length of the CDR3 is 19 residues. The J segment lost 1 base and the V segment lost 0 bases, leaving 12 bases of the junction unmatched. The CDR3 region is CASSIDLQSGGLRTDTQYF. The DNA for the CDR3 is TGTGCCAGTAGTATAGATTTGCAGAGCGGGGGCCTTCGCACAGATACGCAGTATTTT. Full variable domain (remainder filled in from reference TRBV19 and TRBJ2-3): DGGITQSPKYLFRKEGQNVTLSCEQNLNHDAMYWYRQDPGQGLRLIYYSQIVNDFQKGDIAEGYSVSREKKESFPLTVTSAQKNPTAFYLCASSIDLQSGGLRTDTQYFGPGTRLTVL.

V is TRBV19 and J is TRBJ2-7, with 11 bases identical to TRBD2. The CDR3 runs to 12 residues. Germline loops: CDR1 LNHDA, CDR2 SQIVND (reference sequence). CDR3 nucleotides: TGTGCGGGACTAGCGGCTACCTACGAGCAGTACTTC. Translation: CAGLAATYEQYF.

CDR3 amino acids: CASSKGRGLAVSYEQYF. As DNA, the CDR3 is TGTGCCAGCAGTAAAGGGAGGGGACTAGCGGTCTCCTACGAGCAGTACTTC. The rearrangement uses TRBV21-1 and TRBJ2-7; the table's D call, TRBD2, has no DNA check behind it. TRBV21-1 is a recognized pseudogene. CDR3 length equals 17 residues.

The V call is TRBV7-9, the J call TRBJ1-1; D may be TRBD1 (5 bases). The CDR3 totals 13 residues. Germline loops: CDR1 SEHNR, CDR2 FQNEAQ (reference sequence). V was clipped by 6 bases and J by 11 bases, with 19 bases between them. Here the CDR3 DNA reads TGTGCCAGCAGGGGGCCAGAAGCCTGGGCGGCTTTCTTT. This sequence encodes CASRGPEAWAAFF.

The gene calls are TRBV9 and TRBJ2-7; 9 bases line up with TRBD1. This CDR3 contains 16 residues. The V segment lost 3 bases and the J segment 5 bases; nucleotides outside the gene matches: 12. Germline loops: CDR1 SGDLS, CDR2 YYNGEE. The CDR3: CASSARGQGTVDEQYF. In DNA, the CDR3 is TGTGCCAGCAGCGCCCGGGGACAGGGAACAGTAGACGAGCAGTACTTC.

This rearrangement joins TRBV19 to TRBJ1-2; weak D call: TRBD1 (6 bases). Germline assignment: CDR1 LNHDA and CDR2 SQIVND (reference sequence). V was shortened by 3 bases and J by 13 bases, with 18 bases between the two germline ends. This CDR3 has 13 residues. Here the CDR3 DNA reads TGTGCCAGTAGTATGGACCAGGGGACGCCCAGCACCTTC. Its translation: CASSMDQGTPSTF.